This T cell receptor beta chain stems from a study of cytomegalovirus exposure and HLA in healthy donors. Study results and caveats: The study found most TCR sequences rare, yet found some public TCRs in many donors. The HLA-A and HLA-B alleles of most subjects were reportedly predicted accurately from TCR beta sequences.

This PCR relied on a set of 60 Vbeta primers and 13 Jbeta primers. Data came from immunoSEQ multiplex PCR; TCRdb stores just in-frame clones and leaves some out. The repertoire holds around 99,000 clones, with over 75% as singletons. The V and J ends lost 8 bases and 4 bases respectively, with 14 bases between them. Germline V CDR1 and CDR2: GTSNPN, SVGIG (reference sequence). The CDR3 is made up of 12 amino acids. Those who donated were healthy bone marrow donors. Donors showed nominal health when sampled, although they likely had unrecorded immune exposures. Regarding this clone: Its cognate antigen is unknown.

The origin of this receptor is a man aged 25 to 45 in good health and CMV-seronegative. The sequencing sample was made of PBMCs. This chain joins TRBV30 and TRBJ1-2; D is ambiguous. CDR3 sequence reads: CALAGKVYGYTF. The CDR3 DNA sequence: TGTGCCCTGGCGGGGAAGGTCTATGGCTACACCTTC.